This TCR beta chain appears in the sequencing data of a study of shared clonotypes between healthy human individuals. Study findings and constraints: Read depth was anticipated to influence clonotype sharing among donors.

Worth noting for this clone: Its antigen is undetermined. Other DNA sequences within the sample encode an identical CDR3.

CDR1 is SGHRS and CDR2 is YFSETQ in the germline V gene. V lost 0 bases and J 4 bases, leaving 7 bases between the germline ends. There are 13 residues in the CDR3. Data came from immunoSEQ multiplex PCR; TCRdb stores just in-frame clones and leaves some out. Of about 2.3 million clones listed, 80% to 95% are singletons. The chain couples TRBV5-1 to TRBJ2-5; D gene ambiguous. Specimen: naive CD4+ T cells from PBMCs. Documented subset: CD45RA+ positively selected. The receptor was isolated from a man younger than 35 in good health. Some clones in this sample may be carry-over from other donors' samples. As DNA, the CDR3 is TGCGCCAGCAGCTTGGACCCACGAGAGACCCAGTACTTC. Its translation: CASSLDPRETQYF.